Reported below is one T cell receptor beta chain. Its binding antigen is unknown. No per-base quality is available; no much larger clone lies one base away. Other DNA sequences from this sample encode an identical CDR3 as well. TCRbeta CDR3 regions were amplified from genomic DNA using the immunoSEQ Assay, a bias-controlled multiplex PCR. In the authors' own workflow: Nucleated cell counts per sample were estimated from amplification of reference gene primers within the assay. To quantify the absolute abundance of each unique TCRbeta CDR3 rearrangement, sequence reads were collapsed and filtered. For each sample, productive Simpson clonality was calculated by taking the square root of Simpson's diversity index across productive rearrangements. In its TCRdb copy, this immuneACCESS table keeps in-frame sequences only and misses some clones. Where compared with another copy, unresolved V genes explain less than half of these, and the others have no known cause. V and J calls and clone size follow that table, whereas D and trimming were derived from the DNA. Here the sample has 300,000 to 500,000 clones; more than 75% occur a single time. The ten largest clones represent over 0.9% of the sample.

This sample was included in a study of blood T cell repertoires in COVID-19 (TCRdb year 2020). For context, the study as a whole: The collaborator samples originated in the United States, Italy and Spain and spanned the acute and convalescent phases of COVID-19. HLA class I and class II types, where available, came from metadata supplied by the sample provider rather than from assay-based typing. A freely available public database, intended as a resource for researchers studying the immune response to SARS-CoV-2, is where the repertoires were released. The samples were drawn from two sources: the first 160 participants of the ongoing ImmuneRACE study, and 1,000 to 1,500 subjects contributed by 6 global collaborators. The dataset comprised deeply sampled blood TCRbeta repertoires from subjects exposed to, actively infected with, or recovered from COVID-19. The sample metadata nearly always contained a de-identified subject ID, COVID-19 status, age in years and sex. The prospective study material was composed of cDNA or gDNA derived from T cells, B-cell-depleted T cells, or PBMCs.

At the junction V is shortened by 5 bases and J by 2 bases; bases outside the gene matches: 4. The germline V gene yields SGHTA for CDR1 and FQGNSA for CDR2. Including the terminal cysteine and phenylalanine, the CDR3 comprises 15 residues. Only the CDR3 portion is preserved as DNA: 45 bases, with reading frame beginning at the first base. In the prospective study, participants were about 18 to 100 years old, resided in about 25 geographic areas of the United States, and were enrolled through a virtual design. To assign participants to cohorts, the prospective study relied on clinical history that participants themselves reported in a screening survey and a study questionnaire. In the prospective study, mobile phlebotomists collected whole blood, serum and a nasopharyngeal or oropharyngeal swab from each participant. Prospective study participants could optionally give additional blood draws and questionnaires over a roughly two-month period. Before DNA extraction, prospective study blood samples were shipped either frozen or at room temperature.

Results and caveats for the whole study, not just this receptor: How much clinical and demographic metadata was included differed by source and by participant, and the metadata was provided uncurated.

This receptor was identified in a woman in her thirties with acute COVID-19. Recombination joined TRBV7-2 with TRBJ2-1; 9 bases in the middle match TRBD1. The sample comprised PBMCs or T cells enriched from blood (not recorded which). The DNA is as follows: TGTGCCAGCAGCCTGGGGACAGGGACCTACAATGAGCAGTTCTTC. This codes for CASSLGTGTYNEQFF.